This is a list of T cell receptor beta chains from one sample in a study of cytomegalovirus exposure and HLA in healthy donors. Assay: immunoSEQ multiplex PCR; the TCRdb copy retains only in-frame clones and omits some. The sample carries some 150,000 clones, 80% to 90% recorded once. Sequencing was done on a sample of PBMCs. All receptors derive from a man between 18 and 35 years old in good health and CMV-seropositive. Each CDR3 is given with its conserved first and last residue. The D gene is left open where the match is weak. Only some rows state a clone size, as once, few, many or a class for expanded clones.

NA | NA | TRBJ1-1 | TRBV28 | TGTGCCAGCAGGTTCTCAGGGGAAGGCACTGAAGCTTTCTTT | CASRFSGEGTEAFF
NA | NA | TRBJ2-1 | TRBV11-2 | TGTGCCAGCAGCTTCAGGGTTACGACCTACAATGAGCAGTTCTTC | CASSFRVTTYNEQFF
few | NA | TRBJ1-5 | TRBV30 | TGTGCCTGGAAAACAGGGCATAGCAATCAGCCCCAGCATTTT | CAWKTGHSNQPQHF
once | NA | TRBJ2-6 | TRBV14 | TGTGCCAGCAGCCAAGTCAGGCTCGCTGGGGCCAACGTCCTGACTTTC | CASSQVRLAGANVLTF
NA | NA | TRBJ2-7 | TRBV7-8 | TGTGCCAGCAGCTTGGGGCAGGCTGGGGAGCAGTACTTC | CASSLGQAGEQYF
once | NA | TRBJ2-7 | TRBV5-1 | TGCGCCAGCAGCCTAGCTCACTTCTACGAGCAGTACTTC | CASSLAHFYEQYF
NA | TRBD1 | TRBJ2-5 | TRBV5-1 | TGCGCCAGCAGCTTGGATACAGGGGTCCAAGAGACCCAGTACTTC | CASSLDTGVQETQYF
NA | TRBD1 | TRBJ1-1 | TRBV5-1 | TGCGCCAGCAGCTTCGGTCCTAGACAGGGGGATGTCACTGAAGCTTTCTTT | CASSFGPRQGDVTEAFF
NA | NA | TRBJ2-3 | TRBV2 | TGTGCCAGCTTGGGCAGGGACTGGGTAAGCACAGATACGCAGTATTTT | CASLGRDWVSTDTQYF
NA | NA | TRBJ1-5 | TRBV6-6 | TGTGCCAGCAGTTCGGACGGGTCGGGAGTCCAGCCCCAGCATTTT | CASSSDGSGVQPQHF
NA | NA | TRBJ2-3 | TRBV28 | TGTGCCAGCAGTTTGAGGAGCGGGTACACAGATACGCAGTATTTT | CASSLRSGYTDTQYF
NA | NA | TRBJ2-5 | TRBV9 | TGTGCCAGCAGCGCAGGACTAACCTTAGAGACCCAGTACTTC | CASSAGLTLETQYF
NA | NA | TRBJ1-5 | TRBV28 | TGTGCCAGCAGTTTGCGGGACCTCAATCAGCCCCAGCATTTT | CASSLRDLNQPQHF
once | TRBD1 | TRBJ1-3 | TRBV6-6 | TGTGCCAGCAGTTACGAAGCAGGGGGTAACACCATATATTTT | CASSYEAGGNTIYF
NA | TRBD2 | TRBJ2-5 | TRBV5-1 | TGCGCCAGCCGCCGGGGGGAGGCCCAAGAGACCCAGTACTTC | CASRRGEAQETQYF
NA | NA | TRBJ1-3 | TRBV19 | TGTGCCAGCTCAGCGGTCTCTGGAAACACCATATATTTT | CASSAVSGNTIYF
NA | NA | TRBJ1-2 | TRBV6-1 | TGTGCCAGCATCGAGACGTGGGGCGGCTACACCTTC | CASIETWGGYTF
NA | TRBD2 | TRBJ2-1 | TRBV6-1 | TGTGCCAGCAGTGAAAGGTGGTTAGCGGGGGGGGAAGGTGAGCAGTTCTTC | CASSERWLAGGEGEQFF
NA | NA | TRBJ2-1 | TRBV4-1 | TGCGCCAGCAGCCAAGACTCGACTGGATACAATGAGCAGTTCTTC | CASSQDSTGYNEQFF
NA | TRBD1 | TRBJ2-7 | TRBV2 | TGTGCCAGCAGTGATATAATTTCTGCGGACAGGCGCCTCTACGAGCAGTACTTC | CASSDIISADRRLYEQYF
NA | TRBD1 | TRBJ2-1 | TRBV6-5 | TGTGCCAGCAGGCTCCCGGGACAGGGGCTCAATGAGCAGTTCTTC | CASRLPGQGLNEQFF
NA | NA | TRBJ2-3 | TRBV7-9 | TGTGCCAGCAGGGCGGGGACCTCTAGCACAGATACGCAGTATTTT | CASRAGTSSTDTQYF
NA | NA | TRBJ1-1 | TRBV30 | TGTGCCTCATCCTCCCGGTACTTGAACACTGAAGCTTTCTTT | CASSSRYLNTEAFF
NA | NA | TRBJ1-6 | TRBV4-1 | TGCGCCAGCAGCCAACGTCAGGGGAATGGAAATTCACCCCTCCACTTT | CASSQRQGNGNSPLHF
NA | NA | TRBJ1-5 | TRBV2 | TGTGCCAGCAAGGACACGGGAGGGCAGCCCCAGCATTTT | CASKDTGGQPQHF
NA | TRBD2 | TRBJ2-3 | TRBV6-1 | TGTGCCAGCAGTGGATTTCTAGCGGGGGGCACAGATACGCAGTATTTT | CASSGFLAGGTDTQYF
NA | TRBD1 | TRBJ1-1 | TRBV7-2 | TGTGCCAGCAGCTTAGGATCCGGGACAGGGGTTGCTTTCTTT | CASSLGSGTGVAFF
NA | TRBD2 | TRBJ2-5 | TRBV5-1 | TGCGCCAGCAGCTTGCGTCCCGGGACTAGCGGGGTTGAGACCCAGTACTTC | CASSLRPGTSGVETQYF
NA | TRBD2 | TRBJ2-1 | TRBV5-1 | TGCGCCAGCAGCTTTCTAGCGGGTACTGATGAGCAGTTCTTC | CASSFLAGTDEQFF
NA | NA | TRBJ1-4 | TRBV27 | TGTGCCAGCAGCTATGGTGAAAAACTGTTTTTT | CASSYGEKLFF
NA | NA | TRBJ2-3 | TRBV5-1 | TGCGCCAGCAGGATGGGCGGGACCAGCACAGATACGCAGTATTTT | CASRMGGTSTDTQYF
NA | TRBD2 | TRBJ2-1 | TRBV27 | TGTGCCAGCAGGAGGGGAGGGAGCAACAATGAGCAGTTCTTC | CASRRGGSNNEQFF
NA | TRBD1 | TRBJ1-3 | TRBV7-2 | TGTGCCAGCAGCTACTACAGGGGGTCAGACACCATATATTTT | CASSYYRGSDTIYF